A selection of T cell receptor beta chains follows, all from one sample in a study of naive and memory T cell subsets. TCRdb recomputed calls from the UMI-ligation and nested PCR reads with MiXCR, one row per CDR3 protein. The table has tens of thousands of distinct CDR3 sequences, approximately 10% seen once. The sequenced sample consisted of central memory CD8+ T cells from blood. The receptors shown here come from a human donor in good health. The CDR3 runs from the conserved cysteine through the conserved F or W. The D gene is left open where the match is weak. The size field is filled for only some rows; it gives once, few, many or a size class.

d_call clone_size j_call v_call cdr3_aa cdr3_nt
NA few TRBJ2-6 TRBV24-1 CATSEEGQQLTF TGTGCCACCAGTGAGGAAGGACAGCAACTGACTTTC
NA NA TRBJ1-1 TRBV4-2 CASSQDKNGNTEAFF TGTGCCAGCAGCCAAGATAAAAACGGGAACACTGAAGCTTTCTTT
NA few TRBJ2-5 TRBV7-9 CASSLWHANIRETQYF TGTGCCAGCAGCTTGTGGCATGCTAATATTCGAGAGACCCAGTACTTC
NA few TRBJ1-1 TRBV12-3/TRBV12-4 CASSLGTVMNTEAFF TGTGCCAGCAGTTTAGGTACAGTAATGAACACTGAAGCTTTCTTT
NA NA TRBJ2-7 TRBV27 CASSFGLFYEQYF TGTGCCAGCAGTTTCGGGCTATTCTACGAGCAGTACTTC
NA medium-sized TRBJ2-7 TRBV20-1 CSARAGIDYEQYF TGCAGTGCTAGAGCAGGGATCGACTACGAGCAGTACTTC
TRBD2 NA TRBJ2-7 TRBV4-1 CASSQVPRTSSYEQYF TGCGCCAGCAGCCAAGTCCCCCGGACTAGTTCCTACGAGCAGTACTTC
NA many TRBJ1-1 TRBV7-9 CATRNEGRYTEAFF TGTGCCACCCGGAATGAAGGGAGATACACTGAAGCTTTCTTT
TRBD2 NA TRBJ2-3 TRBV28 CASSLTGTSSADTQYF TGTGCCAGCAGTTTAACCGGGACTAGCTCGGCAGATACGCAGTATTTT
NA medium-sized TRBJ2-3 TRBV6-6 CASSYSVEPSTDTQYF TGTGCCAGCAGTTACTCGGTGGAACCTAGCACAGATACGCAGTATTTT
NA few TRBJ2-1 TRBV19 CASRAPENNEQFF TGTGCCAGTAGGGCCCCAGAGAACAATGAGCAGTTCTTC
TRBD1 few TRBJ1-6 TRBV27 CASSFGQGFSPLHF TGTGCCAGCAGTTTTGGACAGGGTTTTTCACCCCTCCACTTT
NA few TRBJ2-1 TRBV2 CASRGEVGEQFF TGTGCCAGCAGGGGGGAGGTGGGTGAGCAGTTCTTC
NA few TRBJ1-5 TRBV6-1 CASSEGDGGQPQHF TGTGCCAGCAGTGAAGGGGATGGAGGGCAGCCCCAGCATTTT
TRBD2 many TRBJ2-2 TRBV7-3 CASSLQRELGGELFF TGTGCCAGCAGCTTACAGCGGGAGCTGGGCGGGGAGCTGTTTTTT
NA NA TRBJ2-3 TRBV28 CASRRGPTDTQYF TGTGCCAGCAGAAGAGGACCCACAGATACGCAGTATTTT
TRBD2 NA TRBJ2-7 TRBV7-6 CASSPDGLVGGYEQYF TGTGCCAGCAGCCCCGATGGACTAGTTGGTGGCTACGAGCAGTACTTC
TRBD2 NA TRBJ2-1 TRBV28 CASSLGLAANNEQFF TGTGCCAGCAGCCTGGGTCTAGCGGCCAACAATGAGCAGTTCTTC
NA NA TRBJ2-1 TRBV20-1 CSATDIGHITYNEQFF TGCAGTGCCACAGATATTGGACACATTACTTACAATGAGCAGTTCTTC
NA few TRBJ2-1 TRBV7-9 CASSFFQGTEYNEQFF TGTGCCAGCAGCTTTTTCCAGGGAACCGAGTACAATGAGCAGTTCTTC
NA few TRBJ2-1 TRBV24-1 CATSEQGPPNEQFF TGTGCCACCAGTGAACAGGGCCCCCCCAATGAGCAGTTCTTC
NA NA TRBJ2-3 TRBV12-3/TRBV12-4 CASRSAWQGGTDTQYF TGTGCCAGCAGGTCTGCGTGGCAGGGAGGCACAGATACGCAGTATTTT
TRBD2 few TRBJ2-1 TRBV20-1 CSARFQREFNEQFF TGCAGTGCTAGATTCCAGCGGGAGTTCAATGAGCAGTTCTTC
NA NA TRBJ1-1 TRBV6-5 CASSYSAATEAFF TGTGCCAGCAGTTACTCTGCAGCCACTGAAGCTTTCTTT
NA NA TRBJ1-2 TRBV6-1 CASSEEVHGYTF TGTGCCAGCAGTGAAGAGGTCCATGGCTACACCTTC
TRBD1 many TRBJ2-1 TRBV6-4 CASSDGTGGSYNEQFF TGTGCCAGCAGTGACGGGACAGGGGGCTCCTACAATGAGCAGTTCTTC
NA NA TRBJ2-5 TRBV28 CASSTGTNLQETQYF TGTGCCAGCTCCACCGGGACCAACCTCCAAGAGACCCAGTACTTC
NA many TRBJ2-1 TRBV5-1 CASTKPSSYNEQFF TGCGCCAGCACTAAACCGAGCTCCTACAATGAGCAGTTCTTC
TRBD2 few TRBJ2-5 TRBV28 CASSSTGLAGERRFSETQYF TGTGCCAGCAGTTCGACCGGACTAGCGGGAGAGCGGAGATTTTCGGAGACCCAGTACTTC
TRBD2 few TRBJ2-1 TRBV2 CASSETGTSGRTHNEQFF TGTGCCAGCAGTGAAACCGGGACTAGCGGGAGGACTCACAATGAGCAGTTCTTC
TRBD2 NA TRBJ2-5 TRBV3-1 CASSPAGAETQYF TGTGCCAGCAGCCCAGCGGGAGCTGAGACCCAGTACTTC
NA few TRBJ2-7 TRBV28 CASSPYPVTEQYF TGTGCCAGCAGTCCTTACCCGGTAACCGAGCAGTACTTC
NA NA TRBJ2-7 TRBV15 CATSGGLRAYEQYF TGTGCCACCAGCGGGGGACTTAGGGCCTACGAGCAGTACTTC
NA NA TRBJ1-2 TRBV3-1 CASSHITGTTGHTTYGYTF TGTGCCAGCAGCCACATTACGGGAACGACGGGACACACGACCTATGGCTACACCTTC
NA NA TRBJ2-3 TRBV5-6 CASSKQTESSSTDTQYF TGTGCCAGCAGCAAGCAGACAGAAAGTTCGAGCACAGATACGCAGTATTTT
NA many TRBJ1-2 TRBV6-5 CASSYVSGLVGYTF TGTGCCAGCAGTTACGTGTCGGGGCTAGTCGGCTACACCTTC
NA many TRBJ2-1 TRBV29-1 CSAWTVTYSSYNEQFF TGCAGCGCCTGGACAGTTACTTATTCCTCCTACAATGAGCAGTTCTTC
TRBD2 many TRBJ2-1 TRBV20-1 CSARWLAGDHNEQFF TGCAGTGCTAGATGGCTAGCGGGAGATCACAATGAGCAGTTCTTC
NA few TRBJ2-6 TRBV30 CACQRSGGANVLTF TGTGCCTGCCAACGGTCGGGGGGGGCCAACGTCCTGACTTTC
TRBD2 many TRBJ2-1 TRBV7-6 CASSIYPDGTRGQNEQFF TGTGCCAGCAGCATCTACCCCGACGGGACTAGAGGTCAGAATGAGCAGTTCTTC
NA many TRBJ2-7 TRBV9 CASSYTSHPGWREQYF TGTGCCAGCAGCTATACTAGCCACCCCGGATGGAGGGAGCAGTACTTC
NA many TRBJ2-7 TRBV20-1 CSAIRIHSYEQYF TGCAGTGCTATCCGGATCCACTCCTACGAGCAGTACTTC
NA many TRBJ1-5 TRBV7-9 CASSLGTQPQHF TGTGCCAGCAGCTTAGGTACCCAGCCCCAGCATTTT
NA NA TRBJ2-7 TRBV20-1 CSARELKPTYEQYF TGCAGTGCTAGAGAGCTGAAGCCTACCTACGAGCAGTACTTC
TRBD2 many TRBJ2-1 TRBV6-2/TRBV6-3 CASSYGLAANEQFF TGTGCCAGCAGTTACGGACTAGCGGCCAATGAGCAGTTCTTC
NA many TRBJ2-3 TRBV7-6 CASSLGARSTDTQYF TGTGCCAGCAGCTTAGGGGCCAGAAGCACAGATACGCAGTATTTT
TRBD2 medium-sized TRBJ2-3 TRBV29-1 CSVEWLAGNTDTQYF TGCAGCGTTGAATGGCTAGCGGGAAACACAGATACGCAGTATTTT
NA few TRBJ2-7 TRBV27 CASSPLPRDSYEQYF TGTGCCAGCAGCCCCCTTCCGCGGGACTCCTACGAGCAGTACTTC
NA NA TRBJ2-2 TRBV13 CASSPGTSTGELFF TGTGCCAGCAGCCCAGGTACTAGCACCGGGGAGCTGTTTTTT